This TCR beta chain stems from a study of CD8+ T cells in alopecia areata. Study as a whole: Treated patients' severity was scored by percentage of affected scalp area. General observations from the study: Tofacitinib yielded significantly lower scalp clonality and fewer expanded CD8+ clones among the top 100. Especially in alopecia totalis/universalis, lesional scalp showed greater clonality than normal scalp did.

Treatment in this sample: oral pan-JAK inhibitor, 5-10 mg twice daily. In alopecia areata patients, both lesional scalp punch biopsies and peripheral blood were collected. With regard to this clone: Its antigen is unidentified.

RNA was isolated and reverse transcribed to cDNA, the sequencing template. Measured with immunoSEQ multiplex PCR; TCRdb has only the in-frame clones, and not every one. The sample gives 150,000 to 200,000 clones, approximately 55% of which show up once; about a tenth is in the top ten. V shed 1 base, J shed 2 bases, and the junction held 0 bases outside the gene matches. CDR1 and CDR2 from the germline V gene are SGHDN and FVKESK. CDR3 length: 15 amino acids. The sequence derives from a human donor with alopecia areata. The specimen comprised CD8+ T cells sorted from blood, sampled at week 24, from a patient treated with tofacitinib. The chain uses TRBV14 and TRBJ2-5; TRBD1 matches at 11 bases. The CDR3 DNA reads TGTGCCAGCAGCCAAGGGGACAGGGGGCAAGAGACCCAGTACTTC. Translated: CASSQGDRGQETQYF.